Given below is one T cell receptor beta chain in context. What it binds is not known. This entry comes from a study of cytomegalovirus exposure and HLA in healthy donors. Study conclusions and caveats: Cytomegalovirus status was reportedly diagnosed by the classifier with high specificity and sensitivity.

Sequenced by immunoSEQ multiplex PCR; TCRdb stores in-frame clones only, minus some. This table has around 180,000 clones, roughly 84% appearing once. The origin of this receptor is a man younger than 35 in good health and CMV-seropositive. Sequencing used PBMCs.

The CDR3 here is CASSSLAGAHEQYF. The CDR3, as DNA: TGTGCCAGCAGTTCTCTAGCGGGAGCCCACGAGCAGTACTTC. The chain recombines TRBV6-6 with TRBJ2-7; 10 positions agree with TRBD2. V gave up 4 bases and J gave up 5 bases; unmatched junction bases: 5. CDR3 length equals 14 residues. The germline V gene encodes CDR1 MNHNY and CDR2 SVGAGI (reference sequence).